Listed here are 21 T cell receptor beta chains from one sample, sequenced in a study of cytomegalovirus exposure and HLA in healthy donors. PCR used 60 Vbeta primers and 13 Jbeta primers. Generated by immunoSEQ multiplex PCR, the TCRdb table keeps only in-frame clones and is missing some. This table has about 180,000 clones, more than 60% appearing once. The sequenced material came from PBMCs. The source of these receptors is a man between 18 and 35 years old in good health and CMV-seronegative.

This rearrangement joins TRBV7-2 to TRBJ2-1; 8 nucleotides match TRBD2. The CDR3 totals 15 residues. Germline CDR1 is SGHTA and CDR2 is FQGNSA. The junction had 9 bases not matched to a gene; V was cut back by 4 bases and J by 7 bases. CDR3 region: CASSSYGVAGNEQFF. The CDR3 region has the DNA TGTGCCAGCAGCTCATATGGGGTAGCGGGAAATGAGCAGTTCTTC. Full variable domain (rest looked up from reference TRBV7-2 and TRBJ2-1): GAGVSQSPSNKVTEKGKDVELRCDPISGHTALYWYRQSLGQGLEFLIYFQGNSAPDKSGLPSDRFSAERTGGSVSTLTIQRTQQEDSAVYLCASSSYGVAGNEQFFGPGTRLTVL.

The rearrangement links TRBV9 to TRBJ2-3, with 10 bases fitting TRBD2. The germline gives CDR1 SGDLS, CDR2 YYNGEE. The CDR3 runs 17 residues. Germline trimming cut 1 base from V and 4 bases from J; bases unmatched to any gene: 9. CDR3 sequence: CASSVKGLATYPDTQYF. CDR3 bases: TGTGCCAGCAGCGTAAAGGGACTAGCGACCTATCCAGATACGCAGTATTTT.

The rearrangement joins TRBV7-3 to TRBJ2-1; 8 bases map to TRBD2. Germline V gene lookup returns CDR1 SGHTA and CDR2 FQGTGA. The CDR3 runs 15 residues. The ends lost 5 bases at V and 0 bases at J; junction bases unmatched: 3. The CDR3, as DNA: TGTGCCAGCAGCCCGAGCGGGGGCTCCTACAATGAGCAGTTCTTC. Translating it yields CASSPSGGSYNEQFF. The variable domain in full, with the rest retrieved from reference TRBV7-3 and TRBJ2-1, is GAGVSQTPSNKVTEKGKYVELRCDPISGHTALYWYRQSLGQGPEFLIYFQGTGAADDSGLPNDRFFAVRPEGSVSTLKIQRTERGDSAVYLCASSPSGGSYNEQFFGPGTRLTVL.

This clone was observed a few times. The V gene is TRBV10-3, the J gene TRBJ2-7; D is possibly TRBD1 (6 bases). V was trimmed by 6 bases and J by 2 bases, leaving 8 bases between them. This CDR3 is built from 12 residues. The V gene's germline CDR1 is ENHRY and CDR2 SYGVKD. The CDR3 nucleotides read TGTGCCATCAGCGGGGACACCTACGAGCAGTACTTC. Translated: CAISGDTYEQYF.

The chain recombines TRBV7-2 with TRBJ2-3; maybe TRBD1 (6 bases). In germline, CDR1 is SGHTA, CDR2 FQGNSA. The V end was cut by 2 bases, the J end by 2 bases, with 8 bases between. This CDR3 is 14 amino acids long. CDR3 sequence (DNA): TGTGCCAGCAGCTTAATGGGACACACAGATACGCAGTATTTT. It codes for CASSLMGHTDTQYF.

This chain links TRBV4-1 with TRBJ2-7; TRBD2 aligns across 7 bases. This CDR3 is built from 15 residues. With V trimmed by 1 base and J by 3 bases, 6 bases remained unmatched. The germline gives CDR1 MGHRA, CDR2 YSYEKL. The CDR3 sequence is CASSQGLAEVYEQYF. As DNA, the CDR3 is TGCGCCAGCAGCCAAGGGCTAGCGGAAGTCTACGAGCAGTACTTC.

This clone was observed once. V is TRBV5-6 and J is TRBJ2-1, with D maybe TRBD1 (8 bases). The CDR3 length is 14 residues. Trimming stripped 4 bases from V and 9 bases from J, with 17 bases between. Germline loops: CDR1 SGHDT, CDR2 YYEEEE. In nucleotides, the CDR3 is TGTGCCAGCAGCCCAAGGACAGGGAGGGGTGAGCAGTTCTTC. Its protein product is CASSPRTGRGEQFF.

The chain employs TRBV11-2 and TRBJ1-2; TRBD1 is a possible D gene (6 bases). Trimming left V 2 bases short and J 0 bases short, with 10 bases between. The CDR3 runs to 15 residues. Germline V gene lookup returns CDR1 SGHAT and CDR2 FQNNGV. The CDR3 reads CASSLRAGANYGYTF. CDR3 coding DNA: TGTGCCAGCAGCTTAAGGGCAGGGGCTAACTATGGCTACACCTTC.

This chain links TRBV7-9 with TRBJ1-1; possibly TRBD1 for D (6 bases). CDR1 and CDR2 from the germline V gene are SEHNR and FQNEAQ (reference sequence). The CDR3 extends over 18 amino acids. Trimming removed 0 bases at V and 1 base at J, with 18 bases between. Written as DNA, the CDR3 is TGTGCCAGCAGCTTAGCCCCGATCACAGGGAACGAGAACACTGAAGCTTTCTTT. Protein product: CASSLAPITGNENTEAFF.

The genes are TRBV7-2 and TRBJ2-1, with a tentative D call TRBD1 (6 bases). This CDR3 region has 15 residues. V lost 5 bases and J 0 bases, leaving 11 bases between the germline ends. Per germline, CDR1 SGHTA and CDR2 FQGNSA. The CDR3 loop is CASSTQGLSYNEQFF. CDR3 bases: TGTGCCAGCAGCACCCAGGGGCTCTCCTACAATGAGCAGTTCTTC.

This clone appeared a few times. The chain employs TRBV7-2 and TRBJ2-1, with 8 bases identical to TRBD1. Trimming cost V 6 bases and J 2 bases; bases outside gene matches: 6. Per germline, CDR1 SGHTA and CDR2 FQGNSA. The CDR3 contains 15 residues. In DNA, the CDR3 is TGTGCCAGCAGTTTGCAGGGGGCCACCTACAATGAGCAGTTCTTC. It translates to CASSLQGATYNEQFF.

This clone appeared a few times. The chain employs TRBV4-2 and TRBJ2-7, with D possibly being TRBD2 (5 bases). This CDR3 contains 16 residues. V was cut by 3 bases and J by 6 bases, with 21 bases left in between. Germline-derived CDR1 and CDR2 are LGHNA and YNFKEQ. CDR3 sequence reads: CASSQIGRGPPTEQYF. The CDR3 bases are TGTGCCAGCAGCCAGATAGGTCGGGGTCCTCCTACCGAGCAGTACTTC.

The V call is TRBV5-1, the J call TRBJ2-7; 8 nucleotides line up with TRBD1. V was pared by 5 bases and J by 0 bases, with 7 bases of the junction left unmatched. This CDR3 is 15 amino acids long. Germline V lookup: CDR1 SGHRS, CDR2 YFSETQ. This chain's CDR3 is CASRLLGTGSYEQYF. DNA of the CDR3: TGCGCCAGCAGGCTCTTGGGGACAGGCTCCTACGAGCAGTACTTC.

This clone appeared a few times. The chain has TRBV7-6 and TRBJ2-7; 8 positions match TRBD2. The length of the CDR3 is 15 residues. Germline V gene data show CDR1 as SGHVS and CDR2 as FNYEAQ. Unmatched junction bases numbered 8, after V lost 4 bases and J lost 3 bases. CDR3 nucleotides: TGTGCCAGCAGCTCCGAAAGCGGGAGTGGCTACGAGCAGTACTTC. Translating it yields CASSSESGSGYEQYF.

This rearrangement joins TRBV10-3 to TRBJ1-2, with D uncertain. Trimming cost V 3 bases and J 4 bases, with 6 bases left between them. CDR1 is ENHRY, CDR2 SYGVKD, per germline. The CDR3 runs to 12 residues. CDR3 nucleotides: TGTGCCATCAGTGACAGCGGCTATGGCTACACCTTC. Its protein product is CAISDSGYGYTF.

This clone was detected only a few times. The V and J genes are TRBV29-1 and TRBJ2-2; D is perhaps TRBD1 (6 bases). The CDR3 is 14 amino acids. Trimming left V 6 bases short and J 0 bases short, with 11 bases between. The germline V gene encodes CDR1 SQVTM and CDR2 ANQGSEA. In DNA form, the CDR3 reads TGCAGCGTCGCTGGACAGCCGAACACCGGGGAGCTGTTTTTT. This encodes CSVAGQPNTGELFF.

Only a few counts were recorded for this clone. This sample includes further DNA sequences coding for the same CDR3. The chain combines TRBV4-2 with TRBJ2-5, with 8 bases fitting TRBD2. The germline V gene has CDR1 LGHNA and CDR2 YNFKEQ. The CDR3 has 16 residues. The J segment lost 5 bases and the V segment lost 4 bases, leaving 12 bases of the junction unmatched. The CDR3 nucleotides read TGTGCCAGCAGCCCGAGCGGGGGCGCCTCCGGGGAGACCCAGTACTTC. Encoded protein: CASSPSGGASGETQYF.

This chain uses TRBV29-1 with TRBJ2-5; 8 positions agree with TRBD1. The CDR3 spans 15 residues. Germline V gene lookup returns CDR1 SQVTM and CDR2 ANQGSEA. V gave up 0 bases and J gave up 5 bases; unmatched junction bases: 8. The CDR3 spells CSVEDTGGGHETQYF. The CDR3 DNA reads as TGCAGCGTTGAAGATACAGGGGGTGGTCATGAGACCCAGTACTTC.

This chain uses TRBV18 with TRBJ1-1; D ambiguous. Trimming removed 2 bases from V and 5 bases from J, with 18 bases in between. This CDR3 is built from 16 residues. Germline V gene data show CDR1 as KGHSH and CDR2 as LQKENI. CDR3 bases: TGTGCCAGCTCACCAGAATTCTCCTTTGGGAGGACTGAAGCTTTCTTT. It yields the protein CASSPEFSFGRTEAFF.

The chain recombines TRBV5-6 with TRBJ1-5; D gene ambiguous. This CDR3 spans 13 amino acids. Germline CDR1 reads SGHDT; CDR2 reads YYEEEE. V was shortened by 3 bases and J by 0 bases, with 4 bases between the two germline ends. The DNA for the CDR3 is TGTGCCAGCAGCTCCTATAGCAATCAGCCCCAGCATTTT. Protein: CASSSYSNQPQHF.

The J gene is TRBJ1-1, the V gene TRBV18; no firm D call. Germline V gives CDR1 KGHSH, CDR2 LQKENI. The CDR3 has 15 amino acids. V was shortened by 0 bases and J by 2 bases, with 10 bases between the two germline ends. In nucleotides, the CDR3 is TGTGCCAGCTCACCACCAGGGAGAAAAAACACTGAAGCTTTCTTT. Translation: CASSPPGRKNTEAFF. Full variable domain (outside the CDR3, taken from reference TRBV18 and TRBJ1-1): NAGVMQNPRHLVRRRGQEARLRCSPMKGHSHVYWYRQLPEEGLKFMVYLQKENIIDESGMPKERFSAEFPKEGPSILRIQQVVRGDSAAYFCASSPPGRKNTEAFFGQGTRLTVV.